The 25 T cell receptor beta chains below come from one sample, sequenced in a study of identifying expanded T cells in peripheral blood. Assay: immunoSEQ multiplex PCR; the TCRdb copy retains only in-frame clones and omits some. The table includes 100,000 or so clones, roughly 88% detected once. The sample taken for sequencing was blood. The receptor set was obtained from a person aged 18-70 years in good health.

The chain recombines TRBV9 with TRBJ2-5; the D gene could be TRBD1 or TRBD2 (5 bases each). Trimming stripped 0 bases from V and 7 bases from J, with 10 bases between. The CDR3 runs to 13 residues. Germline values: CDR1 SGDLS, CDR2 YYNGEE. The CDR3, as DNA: TGTGCCAGCAGCGTAGTATCGAGGGGGACCCAGTACTTC. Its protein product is CASSVVSRGTQYF.

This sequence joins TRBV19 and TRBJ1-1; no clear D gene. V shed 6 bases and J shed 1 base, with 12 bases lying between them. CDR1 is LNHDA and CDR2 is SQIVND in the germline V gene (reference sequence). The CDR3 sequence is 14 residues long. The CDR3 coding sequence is TGTGCCAGTAGCTATGGCGTGGGGAACACTGAAGCTTTCTTT. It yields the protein CASSYGVGNTEAFF.

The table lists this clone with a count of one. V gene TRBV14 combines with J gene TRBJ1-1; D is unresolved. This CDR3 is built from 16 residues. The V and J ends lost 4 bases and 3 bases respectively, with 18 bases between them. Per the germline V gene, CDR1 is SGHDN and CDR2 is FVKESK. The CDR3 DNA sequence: TGTGCCAGCAGCCCGTCGCGGCGGGGTATGTACACTGAAGCTTTCTTT. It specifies CASSPSRRGMYTEAFF. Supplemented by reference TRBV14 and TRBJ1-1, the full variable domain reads EAGVTQFPSHSVIEKGQTVTLRCDPISGHDNLYWYRRVMGKEIKFLLHFVKESKQDESGMPNNRFLAERTGGTYSTLKVQPAELEDSGVYFCASSPSRRGMYTEAFFGQGTRLTVV.

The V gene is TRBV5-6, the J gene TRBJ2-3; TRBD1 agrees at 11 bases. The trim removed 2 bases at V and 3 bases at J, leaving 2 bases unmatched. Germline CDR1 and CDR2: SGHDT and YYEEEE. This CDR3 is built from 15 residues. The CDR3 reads CASSFGQGATDTQYF. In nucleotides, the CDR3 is TGTGCCAGCAGCTTCGGACAGGGGGCGACAGATACGCAGTATTTT.

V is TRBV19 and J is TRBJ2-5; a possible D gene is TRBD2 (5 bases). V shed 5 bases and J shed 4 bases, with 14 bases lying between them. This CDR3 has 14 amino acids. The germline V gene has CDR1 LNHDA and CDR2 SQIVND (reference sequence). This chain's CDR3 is CASSPQLVGETQYF. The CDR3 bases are TGTGCCAGTAGTCCACAACTAGTTGGAGAGACCCAGTACTTC. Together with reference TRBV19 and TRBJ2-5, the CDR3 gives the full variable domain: DGGITQSPKYLFRKEGQNVTLSCEQNLNHDAMYWYRQDPGQGLRLIYYSQIVNDFQKGDIAEGYSVSREKKESFPLTVTSAQKNPTAFYLCASSPQLVGETQYFGPGTRLLVL.

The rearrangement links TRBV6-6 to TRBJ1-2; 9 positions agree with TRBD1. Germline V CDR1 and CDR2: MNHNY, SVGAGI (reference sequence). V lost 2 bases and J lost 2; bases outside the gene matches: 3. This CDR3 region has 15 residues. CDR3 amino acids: CASSYTGTGNYGYTF. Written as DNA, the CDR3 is TGTGCCAGCAGTTACACAGGGACAGGGAACTATGGCTACACCTTC.

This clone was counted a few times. The CDR3 region has the DNA TGTGCCAGCAGTGACGAGGAGTCACCCCTCCACTTT. Residues: CASSDEESPLHF. The genes are TRBV25-1 and TRBJ1-6; D unresolved. V was cut by 3 bases and J by 10 bases, with 7 bases left in between. The germline V gene has CDR1 MGHDK and CDR2 SYGVNS. The CDR3 contains 12 residues.

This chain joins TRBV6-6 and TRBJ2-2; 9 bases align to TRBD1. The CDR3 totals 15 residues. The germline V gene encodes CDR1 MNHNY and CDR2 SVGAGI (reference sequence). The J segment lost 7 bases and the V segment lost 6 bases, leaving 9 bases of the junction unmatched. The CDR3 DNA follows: TGTGCCAGCAGCCGGGACAGGGAATTAGACGGGGAGCTGTTTTTT. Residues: CASSRDRELDGELFF.

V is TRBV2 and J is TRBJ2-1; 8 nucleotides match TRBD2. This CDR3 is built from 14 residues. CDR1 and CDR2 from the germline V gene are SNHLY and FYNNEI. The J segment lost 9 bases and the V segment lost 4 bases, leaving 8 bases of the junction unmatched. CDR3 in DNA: TGTGCCAGCAGTGGGGGACTAGAATTCTTTGAGCAGTTCTTC. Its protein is CASSGGLEFFEQFF.

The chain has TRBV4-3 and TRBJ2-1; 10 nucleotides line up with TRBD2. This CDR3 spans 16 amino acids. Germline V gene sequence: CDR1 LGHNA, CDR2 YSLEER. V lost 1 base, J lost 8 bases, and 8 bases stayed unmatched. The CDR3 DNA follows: TGCGCCAGCAGCCAAGGGTCCAGCGGGGGGGCCCATGAGCAGTTCTTC. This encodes CASSQGSSGGAHEQFF.

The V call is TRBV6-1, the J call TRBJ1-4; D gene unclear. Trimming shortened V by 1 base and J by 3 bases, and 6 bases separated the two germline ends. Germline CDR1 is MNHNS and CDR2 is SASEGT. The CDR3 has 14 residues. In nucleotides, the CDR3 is TGTGCCAGCAGTGAAGTGGACCCTAATGAAAAACTGTTTTTT. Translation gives CASSEVDPNEKLFF.

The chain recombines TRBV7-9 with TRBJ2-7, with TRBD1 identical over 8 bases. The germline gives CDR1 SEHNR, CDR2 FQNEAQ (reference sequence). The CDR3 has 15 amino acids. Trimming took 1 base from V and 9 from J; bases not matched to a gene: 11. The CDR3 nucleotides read TGTGCCAGCAGCTTAGAACAGGGGGGTCCTAATGGGCAGTACTTC. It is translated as CASSLEQGGPNGQYF.

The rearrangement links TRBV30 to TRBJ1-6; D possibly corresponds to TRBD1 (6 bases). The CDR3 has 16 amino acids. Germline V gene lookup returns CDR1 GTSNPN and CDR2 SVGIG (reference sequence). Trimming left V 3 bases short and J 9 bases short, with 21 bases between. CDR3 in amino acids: CAWRLNLGGGGSPLHF. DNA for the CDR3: TGTGCCTGGAGGCTCAACCTAGGAGGGGGGGGTTCACCCCTCCACTTT.

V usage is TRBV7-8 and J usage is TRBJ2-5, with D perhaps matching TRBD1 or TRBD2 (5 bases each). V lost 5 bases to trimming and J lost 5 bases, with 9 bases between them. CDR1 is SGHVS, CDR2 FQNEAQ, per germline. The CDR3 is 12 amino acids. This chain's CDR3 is CASSEWGETQYF. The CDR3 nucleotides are TGTGCCAGCAGCGAGTGGGGGGAGACCCAGTACTTC.

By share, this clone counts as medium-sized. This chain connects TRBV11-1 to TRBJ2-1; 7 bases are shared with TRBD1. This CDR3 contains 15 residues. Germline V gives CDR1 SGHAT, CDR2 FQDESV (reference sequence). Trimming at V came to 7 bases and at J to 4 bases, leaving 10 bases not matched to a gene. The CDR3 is CASTQAPGQYNEQFF. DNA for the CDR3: TGTGCCAGCACCCAAGCCCCGGGACAGTACAATGAGCAGTTCTTC. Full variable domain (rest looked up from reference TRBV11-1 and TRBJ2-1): EAEVAQSPRYKITEKSQAVAFWCDPISGHATLYWYRQILGQGPELLVQFQDESVVDDSQLPKDRFSAERLKGVDSTLKIQPAELGDSAMYLCASTQAPGQYNEQFFGPGTRLTVL.

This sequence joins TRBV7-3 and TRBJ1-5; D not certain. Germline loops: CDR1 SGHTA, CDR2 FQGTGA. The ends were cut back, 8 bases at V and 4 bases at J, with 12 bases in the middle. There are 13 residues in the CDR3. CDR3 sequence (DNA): TGTGCCAGCTCTCTAACCATTAATCAGCCCCAGCATTTT. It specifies CASSLTINQPQHF.

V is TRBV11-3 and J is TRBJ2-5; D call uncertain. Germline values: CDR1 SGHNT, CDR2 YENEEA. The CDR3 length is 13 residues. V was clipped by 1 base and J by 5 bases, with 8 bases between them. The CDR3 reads CASSLGGAETQYF. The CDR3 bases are TGTGCCAGCAGCTTAGGGGGTGCGGAGACCCAGTACTTC. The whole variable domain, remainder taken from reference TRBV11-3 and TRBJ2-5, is EAGVVQSPRYKIIEKKQPVAFWCNPISGHNTLYWYLQNLGQGPELLIRYENEEAVDDSQLPKDRFSAERLKGVDSTLKIQPAELGDSAVYLCASSLGGAETQYFGPGTRLLVL.

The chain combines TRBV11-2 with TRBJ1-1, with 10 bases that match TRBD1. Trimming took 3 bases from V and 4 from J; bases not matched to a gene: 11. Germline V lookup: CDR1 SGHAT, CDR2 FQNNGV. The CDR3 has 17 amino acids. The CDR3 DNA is TGTGCCAGCAGCTTTCCGGGACAGGGGCGGTTAGGCACTGAAGCTTTCTTT. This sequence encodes CASSFPGQGRLGTEAFF.

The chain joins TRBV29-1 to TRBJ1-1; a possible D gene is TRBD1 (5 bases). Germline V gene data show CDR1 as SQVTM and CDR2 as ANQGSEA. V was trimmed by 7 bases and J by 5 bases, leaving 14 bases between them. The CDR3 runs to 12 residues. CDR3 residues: CSATQGRTEAFF. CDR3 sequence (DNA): TGCAGCGCCACGCAGGGACGAACTGAAGCTTTCTTT. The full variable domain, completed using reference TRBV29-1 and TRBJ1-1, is SAVISQKPSRDICQRGTSLTIQCQVDSQVTMMFWYRQQPGQSLTLIATANQGSEATYESGFVIDKFPISRPNLTFSTLTVSNMSPEDSSIYLCSATQGRTEAFFGQGTRLTVV.

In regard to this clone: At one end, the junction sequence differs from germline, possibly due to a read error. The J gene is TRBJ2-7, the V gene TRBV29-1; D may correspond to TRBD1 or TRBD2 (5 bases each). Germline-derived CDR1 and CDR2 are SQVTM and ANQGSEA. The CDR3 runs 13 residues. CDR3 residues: CSVEDWDGDEQYF. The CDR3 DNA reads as TGCAGCGTAGAAGATTGGGACGGTGACGAGCAGTACTTC.

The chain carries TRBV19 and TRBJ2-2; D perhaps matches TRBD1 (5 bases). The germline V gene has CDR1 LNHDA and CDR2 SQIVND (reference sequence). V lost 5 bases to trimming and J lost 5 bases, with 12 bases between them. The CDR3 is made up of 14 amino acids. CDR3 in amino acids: CASSQAGHTGELFF. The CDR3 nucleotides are TGTGCCAGTAGTCAGGCAGGGCATACCGGGGAGCTGTTTTTT.

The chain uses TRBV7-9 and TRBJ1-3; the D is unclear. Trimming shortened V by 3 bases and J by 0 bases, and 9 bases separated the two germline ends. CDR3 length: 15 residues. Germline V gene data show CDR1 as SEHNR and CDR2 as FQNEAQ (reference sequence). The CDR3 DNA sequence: TGTGCCAGCAGCTTCGCCCCTGACTCTGGAAACACCATATATTTT. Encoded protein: CASSFAPDSGNTIYF.

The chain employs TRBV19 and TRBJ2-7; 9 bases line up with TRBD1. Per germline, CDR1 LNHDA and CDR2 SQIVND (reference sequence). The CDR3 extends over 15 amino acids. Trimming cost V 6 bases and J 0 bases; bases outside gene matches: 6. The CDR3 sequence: CASSLTGGTSYEQYF. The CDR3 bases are TGTGCCAGTAGCTTGACAGGGGGTACCTCCTACGAGCAGTACTTC. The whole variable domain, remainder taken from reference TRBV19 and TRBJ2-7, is DGGITQSPKYLFRKEGQNVTLSCEQNLNHDAMYWYRQDPGQGLRLIYYSQIVNDFQKGDIAEGYSVSREKKESFPLTVTSAQKNPTAFYLCASSLTGGTSYEQYFGPGTRLTVT.

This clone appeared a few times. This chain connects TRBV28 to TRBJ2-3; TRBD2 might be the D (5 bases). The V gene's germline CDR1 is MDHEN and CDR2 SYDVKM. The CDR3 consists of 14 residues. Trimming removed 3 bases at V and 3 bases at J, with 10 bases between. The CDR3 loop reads CASSLQRTTDTQYF. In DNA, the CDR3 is TGTGCCAGCAGTTTGCAGCGGACGACAGATACGCAGTATTTT. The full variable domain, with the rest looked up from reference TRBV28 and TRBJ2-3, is DVKVTQSSRYLVKRTGEKVFLECVQDMDHENMFWYRQDPGLGLRLIYFSYDVKMKEKGDIPEGYSVSREKKERFSLILESASTNQTSMYLCASSLQRTTDTQYFGPGTRLTVL.

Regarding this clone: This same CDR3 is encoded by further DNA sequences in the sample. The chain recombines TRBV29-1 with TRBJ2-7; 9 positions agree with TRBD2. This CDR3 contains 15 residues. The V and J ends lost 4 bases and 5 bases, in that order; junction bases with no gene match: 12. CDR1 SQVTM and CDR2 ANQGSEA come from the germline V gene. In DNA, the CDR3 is TGCAGCGTTGGGCCCGGGCGGGGGGGGCCCAACGAGCAGTACTTC. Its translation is CSVGPGRGGPNEQYF.